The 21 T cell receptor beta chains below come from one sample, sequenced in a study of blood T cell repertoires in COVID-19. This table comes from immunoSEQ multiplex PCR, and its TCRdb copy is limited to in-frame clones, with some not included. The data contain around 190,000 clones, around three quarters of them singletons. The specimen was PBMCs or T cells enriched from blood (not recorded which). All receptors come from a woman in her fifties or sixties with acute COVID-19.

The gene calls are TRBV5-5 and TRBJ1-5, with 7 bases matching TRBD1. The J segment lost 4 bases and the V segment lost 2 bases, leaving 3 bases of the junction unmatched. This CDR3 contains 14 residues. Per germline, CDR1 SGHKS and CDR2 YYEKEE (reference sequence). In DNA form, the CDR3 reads TGTGCCAGCAGCTTTGGGGACAGAAATCAGCCCCAGCATTTT. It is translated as CASSFGDRNQPQHF.

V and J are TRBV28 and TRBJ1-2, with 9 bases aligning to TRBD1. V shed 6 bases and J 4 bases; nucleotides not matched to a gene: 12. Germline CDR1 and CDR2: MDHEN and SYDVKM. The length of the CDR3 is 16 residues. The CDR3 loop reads CASSPGGTGSFYGYTF. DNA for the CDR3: TGTGCCAGCAGCCCCGGAGGGACAGGGAGTTTCTATGGCTACACCTTC.

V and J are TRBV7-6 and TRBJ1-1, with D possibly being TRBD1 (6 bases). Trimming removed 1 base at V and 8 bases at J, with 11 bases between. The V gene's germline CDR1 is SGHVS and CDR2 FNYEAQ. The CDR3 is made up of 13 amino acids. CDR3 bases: TGTGCCAGCAGCTTAGACAGGGTCGCGGAAGCTTTCTTT. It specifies CASSLDRVAEAFF.

The CDR3 nucleotides read TGCGCCAGCACCAAGACAGGGTACACTGAAGCTTTCTTT. Amino acids: CASTKTGYTEAFF. The chain has TRBV10-1 and TRBJ1-1; 7 positions match TRBD1. V lost 7 bases and J lost 3; bases outside the gene matches: 5. This CDR3 is 13 amino acids long. CDR1 is WNHNN and CDR2 is SYGVQD in the germline V gene (reference sequence).

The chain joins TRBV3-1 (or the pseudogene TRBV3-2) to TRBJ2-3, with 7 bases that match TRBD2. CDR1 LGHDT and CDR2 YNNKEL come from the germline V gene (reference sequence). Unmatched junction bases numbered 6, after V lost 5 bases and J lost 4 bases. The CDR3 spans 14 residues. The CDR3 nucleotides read TGTGCCAGCAGCGGCCGGACTAGTGCAGATACGCAGTATTTT. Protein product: CASSGRTSADTQYF.

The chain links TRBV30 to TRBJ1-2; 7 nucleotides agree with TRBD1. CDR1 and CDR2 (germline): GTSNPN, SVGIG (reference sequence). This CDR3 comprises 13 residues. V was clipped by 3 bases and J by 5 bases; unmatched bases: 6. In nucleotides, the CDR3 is TGTGCCTGGAGCTCACAGGGGACATATGGCTACACCTTC. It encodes CAWSSQGTYGYTF.

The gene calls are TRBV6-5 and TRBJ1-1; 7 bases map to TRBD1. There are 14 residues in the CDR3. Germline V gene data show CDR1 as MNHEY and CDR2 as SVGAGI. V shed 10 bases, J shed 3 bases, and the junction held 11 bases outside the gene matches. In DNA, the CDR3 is TGTGCCACTACCACCCCCCAGGGGGACACTGAAGCTTTCTTT. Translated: CATTTPQGDTEAFF.

CDR3 in amino acids: CASSYSNEVLVYGYTF. CDR3 in DNA: TGTGCCAGCAGTTACTCGAATGAAGTACTAGTTTATGGCTACACCTTC. V gene TRBV6-5 combines with J gene TRBJ1-2, with D hard to call. The CDR3 has 16 residues. Germline V lookup: CDR1 MNHEY, CDR2 SVGAGI. Trimming removed 0 bases at V and 5 bases at J, with 16 bases between.

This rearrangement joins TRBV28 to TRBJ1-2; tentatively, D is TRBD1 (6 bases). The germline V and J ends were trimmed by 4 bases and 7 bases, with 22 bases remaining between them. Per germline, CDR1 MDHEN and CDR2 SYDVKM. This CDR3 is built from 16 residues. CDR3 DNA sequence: TGTGCCAGCAGTTCCGACGAGGGGGGGCGCTACCGTGGCTACACCTTC. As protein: CASSSDEGGRYRGYTF.

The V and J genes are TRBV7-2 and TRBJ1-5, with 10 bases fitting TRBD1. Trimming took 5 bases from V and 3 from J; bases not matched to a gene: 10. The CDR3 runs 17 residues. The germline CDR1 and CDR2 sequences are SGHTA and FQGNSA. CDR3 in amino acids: CASSPRAGTGDNQPQHF. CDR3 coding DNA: TGTGCCAGCAGCCCAAGGGCCGGGACAGGGGACAATCAGCCCCAGCATTTT. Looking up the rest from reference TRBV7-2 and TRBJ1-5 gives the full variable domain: GAGVSQSPSNKVTEKGKDVELRCDPISGHTALYWYRQSLGQGLEFLIYFQGNSAPDKSGLPSDRFSAERTGGSVSTLTIQRTQQEDSAVYLCASSPRAGTGDNQPQHFGDGTRLSIL.

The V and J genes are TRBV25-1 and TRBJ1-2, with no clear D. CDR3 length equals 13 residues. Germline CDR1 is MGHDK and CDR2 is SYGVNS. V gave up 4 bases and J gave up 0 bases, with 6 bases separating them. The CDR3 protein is CASSGGANYGYTF. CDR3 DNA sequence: TGTGCCAGCAGTGGGGGAGCTAACTATGGCTACACCTTC.

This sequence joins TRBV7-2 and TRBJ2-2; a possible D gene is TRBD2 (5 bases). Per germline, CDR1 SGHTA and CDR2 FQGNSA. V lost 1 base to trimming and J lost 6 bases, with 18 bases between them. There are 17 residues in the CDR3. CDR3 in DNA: TGTGCCAGCAGCTTAGACTTCGGACCCGGGGTGGCCGGGGAGCTGTTTTTT. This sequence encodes CASSLDFGPGVAGELFF.

As DNA, the CDR3 is TGTGCCTGGGGAACAGGGGGCACAGATACGCAGTATTTT. Translating gives CAWGTGGTDTQYF. This sequence joins TRBV30 and TRBJ2-3; 7 bases are shared with TRBD1. The CDR3 sequence is 13 residues long. Germline CDR1 GTSNPN, CDR2 SVGIG (reference sequence). V was clipped by 5 bases and J by 1 base; unmatched bases: 3.

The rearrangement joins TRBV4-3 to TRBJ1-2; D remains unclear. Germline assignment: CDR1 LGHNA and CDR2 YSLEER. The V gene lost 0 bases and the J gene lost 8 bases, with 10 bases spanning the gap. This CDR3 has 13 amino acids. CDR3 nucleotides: TGCGCCAGCAGCCAAGAGGGAGGGCGCGGCTACACCTTC. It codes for CASSQEGGRGYTF.

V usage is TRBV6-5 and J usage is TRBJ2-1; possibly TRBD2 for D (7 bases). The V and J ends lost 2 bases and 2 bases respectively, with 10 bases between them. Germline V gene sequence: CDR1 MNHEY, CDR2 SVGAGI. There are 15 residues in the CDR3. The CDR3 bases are TGTGCCAGCAGTTACGGGGGGGGCACCTACAATGAGCAGTTCTTC. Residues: CASSYGGGTYNEQFF.

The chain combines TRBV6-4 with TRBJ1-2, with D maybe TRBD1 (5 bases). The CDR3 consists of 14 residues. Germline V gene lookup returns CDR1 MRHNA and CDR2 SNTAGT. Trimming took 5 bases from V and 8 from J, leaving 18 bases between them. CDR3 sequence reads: CASSPGIRKEGYTF. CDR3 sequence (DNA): TGTGCCAGCAGTCCAGGGATCAGAAAGGAAGGCTACACCTTC.

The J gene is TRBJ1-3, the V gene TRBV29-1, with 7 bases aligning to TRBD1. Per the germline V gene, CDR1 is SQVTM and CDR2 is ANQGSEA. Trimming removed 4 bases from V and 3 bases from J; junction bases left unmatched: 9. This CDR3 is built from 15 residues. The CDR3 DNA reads TGCAGCGTTGTCCTCAATGACAGGGATGGAAACACCATATATTTT. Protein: CSVVLNDRDGNTIYF.

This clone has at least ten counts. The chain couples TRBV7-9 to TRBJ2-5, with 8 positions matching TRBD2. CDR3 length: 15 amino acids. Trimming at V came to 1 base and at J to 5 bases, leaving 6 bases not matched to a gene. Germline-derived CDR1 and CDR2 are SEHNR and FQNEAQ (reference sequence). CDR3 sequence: CASSLVAGGSETQYF. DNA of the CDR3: TGTGCCAGCAGCTTAGTGGCGGGGGGATCCGAGACCCAGTACTTC.

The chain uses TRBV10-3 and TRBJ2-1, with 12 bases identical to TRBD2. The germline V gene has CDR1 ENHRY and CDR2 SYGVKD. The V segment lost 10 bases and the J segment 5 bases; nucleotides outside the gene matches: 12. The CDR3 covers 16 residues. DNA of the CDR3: TGTGCCAACCGGAAGAGGACTAGCGGGATAGACAATGAGCAGTTCTTC. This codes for CANRKRTSGIDNEQFF.

The CDR3 DNA reads TGTGCCAGCAGTGGAGACAGGAGGAGGCAGTATTTT. Protein: CASSGDRRRQYF. The chain has TRBV6-4 and TRBJ2-3; D is perhaps TRBD1 (6 bases). V lost 4 bases to trimming and J lost 11 bases, with 13 bases between them. From germline, CDR1 is MRHNA and CDR2 SNTAGT. There are 12 residues in the CDR3.

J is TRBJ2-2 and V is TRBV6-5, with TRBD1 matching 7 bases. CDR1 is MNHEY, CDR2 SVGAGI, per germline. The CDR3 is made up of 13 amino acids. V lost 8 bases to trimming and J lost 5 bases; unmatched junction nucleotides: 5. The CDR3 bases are TGTGCCAGCCCCTTACAGGGGACCGGGGAGCTGTTTTTT. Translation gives CASPLQGTGELFF.